This T cell receptor (beta chain) is from a study of Ad26.COV2.S vaccination and SARS-CoV-2 variants. Study in general: The trial was COV1001 and the donor's arm was Ad26.COV2.S. The vaccine Ad26.COV2.S was put into the muscle once, or twice with 56 days between.

Generated by immunoSEQ multiplex PCR, the TCRdb table keeps only in-frame clones and is missing some. The sample comprises roughly 700,000 clones, about 89% of which are singletons, and roughly 1.5% rests with the top ten. The CDR3 loop spans 13 amino acids. V was pared by 1 base and J by 7 bases, with 11 bases between. The germline CDR1 and CDR2 sequences are LGHNA and YSLEER. Treatment noted: about 20 received Ad26.COV2.S at low or high dose, single or two shots; about 5 received placebo; per-sample allocation not given. Sample collection was performed on day 63 after the first vaccine or placebo injection. Wuhan-strain spike was delivered by a replication-incompetent Ad26 vector. Note on this clone: Its target is unknown.

Broader study findings: Spike-specific TCR breadth in vaccine recipients exceeded that seen in placebo recipients.

The starting material was peripheral blood, obtained in a trial of Ad26.COV2.S vaccine versus placebo. The chain employs TRBV4-3 and TRBJ2-7; D is undetermined. The receptor's source is a person aged 18 to 65 who received the Ad26.COV2.S COVID-19 vaccine or a placebo. As DNA, the CDR3 is TGCGCCAGCAGCCAAGTTAATGGGGAAGAGCAGTACTTC. This sequence encodes CASSQVNGEEQYF.